This T cell receptor beta chain was sequenced during a study of T cell repertoires in cytomegalovirus infection. Study information: Through public TCR beta signatures, both CMV infection and matching HLA type were indicated.

One entry per CDR3 protein results from TCRdb running MiXCR on the reads. The sample includes about 130,000 distinct CDR3 sequences, roughly a quarter of them seen just once. Overall study findings and caveats: Summed public TCR beta family frequency identified CMV carriers bearing the relevant HLA. Dominant in the ex vivo response were TCR beta clonotypes restricted by HLA-C and specific for CMV.

The germline CDR1 and CDR2 sequences are LNHDA and SQIVND (reference sequence). Trimming left V 7 bases short and J 3 bases short, with 16 bases between. The CDR3 spans 15 residues. This clonotype was picked up a small number of times. As yet, its antigen is unknown. The rearrangement uses TRBV19 and TRBJ1-5, with a weak D call TRBD1 (5 bases). Source material: PBMCs, sequenced either directly or after in vitro stimulation (not recorded which). This TCR was recovered from a human donor in good health (CMV status not recorded). Some clones in this sample may be carry-over from other donors' samples. The CDR3 DNA follows: TGTGCCAGTAAGTGGGGCAGGGAGGCCAATCAGCCCCAGCATTTT. Amino acids: CASKWGREANQPQHF.